These 12 T cell receptor beta chains were sequenced from one sample in a study of regulatory T cells in long-lasting Graves disease (dated by TCRdb to the early 2020s). To prepare the library, multiplex PCR was applied. Sequencing relied on an Illumina HiSeq 4000. TCR beta libraries were built with iRepertoire HTBI primers and Arm-PCR amplification of CDR3 regions. Using fastp at Q25 and MiXCR, TCRdb reprocessed the public reads and kept productive beta chains. Rows are unified per CDR3 protein, each entry keeping the most common DNA and genes. For this sample there are 400,000 to 500,000 distinct CDR3 sequences; approximately 15% appear just once. The leading ten clones occupy around a sixth of the sample. What the time point label conveys for this sample: newly diagnosed GD, antithyroid drugs for less than 3 months. RNA was extracted from PBMCs in TRIzol for both TCR sequencing and RNA sequencing.

This sample was shared with a second study, whose subject was T cells in Graves' hyperthyroidism and ophthalmopathy.

Sequenced material: peripheral blood mononuclear cells (PBMCs), taken at new diagnosis, from a patient treated with antithyroid drugs. These receptors were collected from a woman between 45 and 65 years old with Graves disease. Donor details come from another sample of the same person, matched by shared clones.

This sequence joins TRBV7-6 and TRBJ2-5, with D perhaps TRBD2 (6 bases). The CDR3 totals 16 residues. The ends were cut back, 1 base at V and 2 bases at J, with 14 bases in the middle. Germline V CDR1 and CDR2: SGHVS, FNYEAQ. The DNA for the CDR3 is TGTGCCAGCAGCTTAGTGGCGGAGGGATCGCAAGAGACCCAGTACTTC. Amino acids: CASSLVAEGSQETQYF.

This clonotype showed up many times. V and J are TRBV5-6 and TRBJ2-3; no clear D gene. Trimming cost V 0 bases and J 0 bases, with 17 bases left between them. In germline, CDR1 is SGHDT, CDR2 YYEEEE. CDR3 size: 18 residues. The CDR3 spells CASSLDSGWRISTDTQYF. The CDR3 DNA reads as TGTGCCAGCAGCTTGGATTCAGGTTGGCGTATAAGCACAGATACGCAGTATTTT.

The sample holds many counts of this clonotype. The rearrangement links TRBV2 to TRBJ2-1; 14 bases are shared with TRBD2. J was trimmed by 9 bases and V by 4 bases; bases with no gene match: 5. The length of the CDR3 is 15 residues. Per germline, CDR1 SNHLY and CDR2 FYNNEI. CDR3 in amino acids: CASSGLAGGPIEQFF. For the CDR3, the DNA is TGTGCCAGCAGTGGACTAGCGGGAGGGCCGATTGAGCAGTTCTTC.

In its sample, this clonotype was seen a few times. The chain links TRBV9 to TRBJ2-1; TRBD2 matches at 12 bases. From germline, CDR1 is SGDLS and CDR2 YYNGEE. The ends lost 6 bases at V and 2 bases at J; junction bases unmatched: 12. This CDR3 contains 18 residues. Written as DNA, the CDR3 is TGTGCCAGCACCCCGACTAGCGGGAGCGCCATCACCTACAATGAGCAGTTCTTC. Translation: CASTPTSGSAITYNEQFF.

With respect to this clonotype: A read error may explain this, as a much larger clone is one base away. The V and J genes are TRBV30 and TRBJ2-2; no definite D call. The CDR3 is 14 residues long. In germline, CDR1 is GTSNPN, CDR2 SVGIG (reference sequence). CDR3: CAWSQDLNIGELFF. The DNA for the CDR3 is TGTGCCTGGAGTCAAGACTTAAACATCGGGGAGCTGTTTTTT.

This clonotype was recorded at least ten times. V is TRBV6-5 and J is TRBJ2-3; possible D gene TRBD2, 5 bases. Germline CDR1 and CDR2: MNHEY and SVGAGI. The CDR3 length is 17 residues. The V end was cut by 0 bases, the J end by 1 base, with 14 bases between. The CDR3 region is CASSYSGISGGTDTQYF. CDR3 bases: TGTGCCAGCAGTTACTCGGGGATCAGCGGAGGCACAGATACGCAGTATTTT.

There are many counts of this clonotype. This rearrangement joins TRBV2 to TRBJ1-6, with TRBD1 matching 9 bases. The trim removed 2 bases at V and 7 bases at J, leaving 3 bases unmatched. CDR1 SNHLY and CDR2 FYNNEI come from the germline V gene. This CDR3 is 15 amino acids long. The CDR3 DNA is TGTGCCAGCAGTGAACAGACAGGGGGGAATTCACCCCTCCACTTT. Protein: CASSEQTGGNSPLHF.

This clonotype was counted many times. The genes are TRBV5-4 and TRBJ2-1; 10 bases fit TRBD2. This CDR3 comprises 14 residues. V lost 9 bases and J lost 4; bases outside the gene matches: 7. Germline CDR1 is SGHNT and CDR2 is YYREEE (reference sequence). CDR3 in DNA: TGTGCCATACCGGGACTAGCGCAATACAATGAGCAGTTCTTC. It is translated as CAIPGLAQYNEQFF. Full variable domain (outside the CDR3, taken from reference TRBV5-4 and TRBJ2-1): ETGVTQSPTHLIKTRGQQVTLRCSSQSGHNTVSWYQQALGQGPQFIFQYYREEENGRGNFPPRFSGLQFPNYSSELNVNALELDDSALYLCAIPGLAQYNEQFFGPGTRLTVL.

This clonotype has just a few counts. This chain uses TRBV28 with TRBJ2-3; 9 bases map to TRBD2. This CDR3 has 15 amino acids. CDR1 and CDR2 (germline): MDHEN, SYDVKM. The junction had 7 bases not matched to a gene; V was cut back by 3 bases and J by 6 bases. CDR3 nucleotide sequence: TGTGCCAGCAGTTTTGGCGGGAGGGCCGGGGATACGCAGTATTTT. Translation gives CASSFGGRAGDTQYF. The full variable domain, completed using reference TRBV28 and TRBJ2-3, is DVKVTQSSRYLVKRTGEKVFLECVQDMDHENMFWYRQDPGLGLRLIYFSYDVKMKEKGDIPEGYSVSREKKERFSLILESASTNQTSMYLCASSFGGRAGDTQYFGPGTRLTVL.

Ten or more counts support this clonotype. V and J are TRBV24-1 and TRBJ2-7, with 10 bases that match TRBD1. Germline-derived CDR1 and CDR2 are KGHDR and SFDVKD. This CDR3 has 16 residues. V shed 6 bases, J shed 4 bases, and the junction held 11 bases outside the gene matches. CDR3 nucleotide sequence: TGTGCCACCAGTCAGAGCGGGACAGGGGACGGTTACGAGCAGTACTTC. It yields the protein CATSQSGTGDGYEQYF.

This clonotype has a count of ten or more. This chain links TRBV2 with TRBJ1-1, with D tentatively TRBD1 (5 bases). The CDR3 loop spans 16 amino acids. V was trimmed by 5 bases and J by 0 bases, leaving 16 bases between them. Germline V gene lookup returns CDR1 SNHLY and CDR2 FYNNEI. CDR3 in amino acids: CASSPPTVLMNTEAFF. The CDR3 nucleotides read TGTGCCAGCAGTCCCCCGACAGTCCTTATGAACACTGAAGCTTTCTTT.

The genes are TRBV3-1 and TRBJ1-6; 7 bases line up with TRBD1. CDR1 is LGHDT and CDR2 is YNNKEL in the germline V gene (reference sequence). The J segment lost 4 bases and the V segment lost 4 bases, leaving 4 bases of the junction unmatched. This CDR3 region has 15 residues. The CDR3: CASSPGQSYNSPLHF. The CDR3 DNA reads as TGTGCCAGCAGCCCGGGACAGAGTTATAATTCACCCCTCCACTTT.